The 8 T cell receptor beta chains given below trace back to one sample, sequenced in a study of long-term antiretroviral therapy in people with HIV. Run at survey level, the immunoSEQ assay was version v3.0. Here immunoSEQ multiplex PCR was the method, and the copy in TCRdb shows in-frame clones only, minus some. The sample consists of approximately 15,000 clones, 60% to 80% of them appearing once. This sample comprised unsorted PBMCs, obtained 2.1 to 2.2 years before starting antiretroviral therapy. These receptors were obtained from a man between 25 and 39 years old with HIV.

The rearrangement links TRBV5-4 to TRBJ1-4; D possibly corresponds to TRBD1 (6 bases). Germline CDR1 reads SGHNT; CDR2 reads YYREEE (reference sequence). This CDR3 contains 18 residues. V was pared by 3 bases and J by 2 bases, with 20 bases between. CDR3 in amino acids: CASSYRAGAWGTNEKLFF. The CDR3 coding sequence is TGTGCCAGCAGCTATAGGGCGGGGGCCTGGGGCACTAATGAAAAACTGTTTTTT.

This clone has just a few counts. The gene calls are TRBV6-5 and TRBJ1-2; 9 bases agree with TRBD1. This CDR3 has 13 residues. Germline lookup yields CDR1 MNHEY and CDR2 SVGAGI. Trimming at V came to 6 bases and at J to 9 bases, leaving 8 bases not matched to a gene. CDR3 nucleotides: TGTGCCAGCAGCACCGGACAGGGGTTAAGCTACACCTTC. Amino acids: CASSTGQGLSYTF.

In its sample, this clone ranks as medium-sized. The DNA of the CDR3 is TGTGCCAGCCCGCCTGGCGGGAGCAATCAGCCCCAGCATTTT. Encoded protein: CASPPGGSNQPQHF. J is TRBJ1-5 and V is TRBV27, with unresolved D. CDR1 is MNHEY and CDR2 is SMNVEV in the germline V gene (reference sequence). Trimming removed 8 bases from V and 1 base from J, with 12 bases in between. The CDR3 runs to 14 residues.

V and J are TRBV9 and TRBJ2-5; 8 bases are shared with TRBD1. The CDR3 runs 15 residues. V lost 2 bases to trimming and J lost 5 bases; unmatched junction nucleotides: 8. Per the germline V gene, CDR1 is SGDLS and CDR2 is YYNGEE. The CDR3 nucleotides are TGTGCCAGCAGCGTTACAGGGGGAATCCGGGAGACCCAGTACTTC. Amino acids: CASSVTGGIRETQYF.

The chain joins TRBV19 to TRBJ2-3; D might be TRBD2 (6 bases). Per germline, CDR1 LNHDA and CDR2 SQIVND (reference sequence). CDR3 length: 13 residues. Trimming removed 3 bases from V and 4 bases from J, with 8 bases in between. CDR3 sequence: CASSIWGADTQYF. For the CDR3, the DNA is TGTGCCAGTAGTATTTGGGGGGCAGATACGCAGTATTTT.

The rearrangement links TRBV28 to TRBJ2-7; TRBD1 agrees at 8 bases. V shed 6 bases, J shed 4 bases, and the junction held 2 bases outside the gene matches. The CDR3 sequence is 12 residues long. Germline CDR1 reads MDHEN; CDR2 reads SYDVKM. DNA of the CDR3: TGTGCCAGCAGCCGGACAGGGTACGAGCAGTACTTC. This sequence encodes CASSRTGYEQYF.

This clone has just a few counts. The chain recombines TRBV25-1 with TRBJ2-2; tentatively, D is TRBD2 (5 bases). From germline, CDR1 is MGHDK and CDR2 SYGVNS. V was clipped by 2 bases and J by 3 bases, with 16 bases between them. The CDR3 spans 17 residues. CDR3 sequence reads: CASSELDWAGDTGELFF. The CDR3 nucleotides are TGTGCCAGCAGTGAACTGGACTGGGCTGGGGACACCGGGGAGCTGTTTTTT.

The gene calls are TRBV6-5 and TRBJ2-2; 7 bases match TRBD2. Germline loops: CDR1 MNHEY, CDR2 SVGAGI. The CDR3 extends over 16 amino acids. V was pared by 2 bases and J by 4 bases, with 7 bases of the junction left unmatched. The CDR3 sequence is CASSYIAGVLTGELFF. The CDR3 DNA sequence: TGTGCCAGCAGTTACATCGCGGGGGTACTCACCGGGGAGCTGTTTTTT.